This T cell receptor beta chain was obtained from a study of T cells in Graves' hyperthyroidism and ophthalmopathy. Study information: Upon initial diagnosis and before any treatment, peripheral blood was collected.

This clonotype was picked up many times. V dropped 6 bases and J dropped 7; count of bases not matched to a gene: 6. CDR3 size: 14 residues. Researchers amplified the TCR beta CDR3 regions from RNA transcripts. The HTBI primer set was used in a first-round RT-PCR of the TCR CDR3. MiXCR was run by TCRdb on the multiplex PCR reads, yielding one entry per CDR3 protein. The sample holds more than 350,000 distinct CDR3 sequences, about 15% seen once. Graves' hyperthyroidism is called stable when ophthalmopathy does not progress within 18 months. The hyperthyroidism was newly diagnosed and had lasted under 2 months; the patients were aged 18 to 65. The diagnoses drew upon clinical symptoms, serum thyroxine and TRAb, thyroid ultrasound and orbital computed tomography.

The chain combines TRBV12-3 or TRBV12-4 with TRBJ1-4; the match to TRBD1 covers 9 bases. This sequence originates from a woman aged 25 to 39 with Graves' hyperthyroidism. Sequences were obtained from blood. The CDR3 DNA is TGTGCCAGCAGACGGACAGGGGATCGTGAAAAACTGTTTTTT. Translating it yields CASRRTGDREKLFF.